This T cell receptor beta chain was obtained from a study of identical twins. Study conclusions and caveats: Sequences that were out-of-frame, alpha and twin-shared displayed an excess of low generation probability. While abundant cord blood beta clonotypes carried fewer insertions, memory repertoires showed no such pattern.

This CDR3 has 14 residues. V shed 9 bases and J 1 base; nucleotides not matched to a gene: 8. The germline gives CDR1 SGHRS, CDR2 YFSETQ. The authors used template switching to add a universal primer site and gave cDNA unique molecular identifiers. TCRdb re-derived calls from the 5' RACE reads in MiXCR, one entry per CDR3 protein. The sample includes 400,000 to 500,000 distinct CDR3 sequences, 15% to 20% of them seen just once. This clonotype was counted between two and nine times. Its specificity is not known. All donors comprised healthy Caucasians. This receptor was identified in a man aged 45-65 years in good health. The sample was naive T cells sorted from blood. The chain links TRBV5-1 to TRBJ2-7, with 9 bases identical to TRBD1. The CDR3 is CATWTGDFSYEQYF. In DNA form, the CDR3 reads TGCGCCACCTGGACAGGGGACTTTTCCTACGAGCAGTACTTC.